In this sample, the clone carrying this TCR beta chain turned up a few times. This entry is derived from a study of blood T cells in healthy people across ages. The V gene's germline CDR1 is SGHVS and CDR2 FQNEAQ. The CDR3 sequence is 16 residues long. V lost 3 bases and J 0 bases, leaving 12 bases between the germline ends. A sample-barcoded 5' primer and a J-beta primer mix were used in a second PCR of roughly 7 to 11 cycles. MiXCR, applied by TCRdb to the 5' RACE reads, yields one record per CDR3 protein. The table has around 780,000 distinct CDR3 sequences, around 24% seen once. The same sample was also studied in work on T cells of mothers and their children. That investigation notes: Three healthy Caucasian mothers, along with their six children, were the donors. Using around 1.6 ug per 15 ul, all extracted RNA underwent cDNA synthesis. Slightly higher, non-significant overlap characterized related mother-child pairs relative to unrelated pairs.

This sequence originates from a boy aged 10-17 years in good health. J is TRBJ2-1 and V is TRBV7-8; D is undetermined. Sequencing was carried out using blood. CDR3 nucleotide sequence: TGTGCCAGCAGCTTGGGCCCTCCTCACTCCTACAATGAGCAGTTCTTC. This sequence encodes CASSLGPPHSYNEQFF.